This TCR beta chain emerged from a study of cytomegalovirus exposure and HLA in healthy donors. For the study at large: Drawn from HLA-typed donors, some 80 million unique TCRs were held in an early data release. Within the Caucasian-associated ancestry cluster were 81% of the roughly 400 genotyped donors. Study-wide results and limits: One cluster of highly shared sequence variants probably arose as a sequencing artifact.

Trimming cost V 1 base and J 4 bases; bases outside gene matches: 3. CDR3 length: 14 residues. CDR1 is SGHKS, CDR2 YYEKEE, per germline (reference sequence). 13 Jbeta primers and 60 Vbeta primers were used for the PCR. Here immunoSEQ multiplex PCR was the method, and the copy in TCRdb shows in-frame clones only, minus some. Of fewer than 95,000 clones in the sample, approximately 81% are singletons; the top ten hold around 7%. Of note for this clone: Its antigen is not known.

This sequence was found in a man in his forties in good health and CMV-seropositive. The genes are TRBV5-5 and TRBJ2-7; 9 nucleotides agree with TRBD1. Source material: PBMCs. The CDR3 region is CASSLTGGEYEQYF. The CDR3 DNA reads as TGTGCCAGCAGCTTGACAGGGGGCGAGTACGAGCAGTACTTC.